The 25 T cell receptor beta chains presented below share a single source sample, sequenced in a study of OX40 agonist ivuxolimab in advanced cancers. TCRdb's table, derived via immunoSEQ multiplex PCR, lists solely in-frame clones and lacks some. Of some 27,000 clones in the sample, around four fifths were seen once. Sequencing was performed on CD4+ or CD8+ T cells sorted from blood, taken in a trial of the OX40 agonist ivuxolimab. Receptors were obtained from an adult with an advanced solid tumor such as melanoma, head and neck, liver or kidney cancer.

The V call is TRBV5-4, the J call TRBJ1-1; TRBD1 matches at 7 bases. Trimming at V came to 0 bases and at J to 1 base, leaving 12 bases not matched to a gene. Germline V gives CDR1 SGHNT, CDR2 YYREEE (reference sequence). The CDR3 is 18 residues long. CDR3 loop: CASSLGEDRYRPNTEAFF. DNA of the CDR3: TGTGCCAGCAGCTTGGGGGAGGACAGGTACCGACCGAACACTGAAGCTTTCTTT.

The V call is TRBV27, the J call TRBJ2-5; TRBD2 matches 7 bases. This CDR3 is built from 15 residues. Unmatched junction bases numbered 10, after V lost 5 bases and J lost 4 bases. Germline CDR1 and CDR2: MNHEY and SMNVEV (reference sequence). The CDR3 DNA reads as TGTGCCAGCAGTCTTGCCCTAGCGGCTGGAGAGACCCAGTACTTC. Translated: CASSLALAAGETQYF.

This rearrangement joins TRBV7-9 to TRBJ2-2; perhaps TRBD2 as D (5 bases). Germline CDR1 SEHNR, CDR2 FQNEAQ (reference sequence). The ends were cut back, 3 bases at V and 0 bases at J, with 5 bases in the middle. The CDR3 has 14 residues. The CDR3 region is CASSFSANTGELFF. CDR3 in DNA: TGTGCCAGCAGCTTTAGCGCGAACACCGGGGAGCTGTTTTTT.

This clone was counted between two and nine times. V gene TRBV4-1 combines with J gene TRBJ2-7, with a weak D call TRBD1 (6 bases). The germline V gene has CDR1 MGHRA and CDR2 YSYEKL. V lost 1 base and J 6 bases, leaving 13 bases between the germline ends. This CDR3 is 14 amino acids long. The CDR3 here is CASSQVNRVGEQYF. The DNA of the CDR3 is TGCGCCAGCAGCCAAGTGAACAGGGTGGGCGAGCAGTACTTC.

CDR3: CAITEPPSISGANVLTF. CDR3 nucleotide sequence: TGTGCCATCACGGAGCCACCTTCAATCTCTGGGGCCAACGTCCTGACTTTC. This rearrangement joins TRBV10-3 to TRBJ2-6; D not certain. Germline CDR1 reads ENHRY; CDR2 reads SYGVKD. V dropped 7 bases and J dropped 0 bases, with 16 bases sitting between them. The CDR3 runs 17 residues.

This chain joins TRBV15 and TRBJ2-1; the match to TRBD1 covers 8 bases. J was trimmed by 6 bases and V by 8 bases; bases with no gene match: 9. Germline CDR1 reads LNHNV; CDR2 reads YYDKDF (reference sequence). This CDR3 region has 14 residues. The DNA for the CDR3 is TGTGCCACCGGAGGACAGGGAGAGGGCAATGAGCAGTTCTTC. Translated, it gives CATGGQGEGNEQFF. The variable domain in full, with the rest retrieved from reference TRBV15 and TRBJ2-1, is DAMVIQNPRYQVTQFGKPVTLSCSQTLNHNVMYWYQQKSSQAPKLLFHYYDKDFNNEADTPDNFQSRRPNTSFCFLDIRSPGLGDTAMYLCATGGQGEGNEQFFGPGTRLTVL.

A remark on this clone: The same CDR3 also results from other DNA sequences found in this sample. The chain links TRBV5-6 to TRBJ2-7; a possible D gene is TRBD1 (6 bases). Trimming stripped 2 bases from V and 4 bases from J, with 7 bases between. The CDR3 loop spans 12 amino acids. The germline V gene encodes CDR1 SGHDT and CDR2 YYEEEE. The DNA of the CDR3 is TGTGCCAGCAGCTTACAGGGTTACGAGCAGTACTTC. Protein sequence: CASSLQGYEQYF.

The CDR3 DNA is TGTGCCAGTAGTAACGCAGGAACAGATACGCAGTATTTT. As protein: CASSNAGTDTQYF. The gene calls are TRBV19 and TRBJ2-3, with D uncertain. Germline V CDR1 and CDR2: LNHDA, SQIVND (reference sequence). The V end lost 4 bases, the J end lost 3 bases, and 8 bases lay between the germline ends. The CDR3 has 13 amino acids.

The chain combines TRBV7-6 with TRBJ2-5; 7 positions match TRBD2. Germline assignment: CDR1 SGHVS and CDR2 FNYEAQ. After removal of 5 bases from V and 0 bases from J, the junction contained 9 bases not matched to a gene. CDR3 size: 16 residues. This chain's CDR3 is CASSPREEGYQETQYF. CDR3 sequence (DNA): TGTGCCAGCAGCCCCCGGGAGGAGGGATACCAAGAGACCCAGTACTTC.

The CDR3 sequence is CSVDGENTGELFF. In DNA form, the CDR3 reads TGCAGCGTTGATGGAGAGAACACCGGGGAGCTGTTTTTT. The rearrangement joins TRBV29-1 to TRBJ2-2; no clear D. V lost 3 bases and J 1 base, leaving 6 bases between the germline ends. There are 13 residues in the CDR3. From germline, CDR1 is SQVTM and CDR2 ANQGSEA.

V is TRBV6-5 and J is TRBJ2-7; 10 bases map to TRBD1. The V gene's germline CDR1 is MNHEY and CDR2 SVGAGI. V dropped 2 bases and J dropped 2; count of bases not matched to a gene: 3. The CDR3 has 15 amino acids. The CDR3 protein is CASSYPGQGTYEQYF. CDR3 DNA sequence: TGTGCCAGCAGTTACCCGGGACAGGGGACCTACGAGCAGTACTTC.

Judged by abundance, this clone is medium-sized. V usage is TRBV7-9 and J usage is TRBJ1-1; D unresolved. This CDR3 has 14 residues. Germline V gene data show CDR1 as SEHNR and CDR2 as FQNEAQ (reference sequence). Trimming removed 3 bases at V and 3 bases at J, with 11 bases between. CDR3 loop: CASSFEGSYTEAFF. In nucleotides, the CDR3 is TGTGCCAGCAGCTTCGAGGGCTCGTACACTGAAGCTTTCTTT. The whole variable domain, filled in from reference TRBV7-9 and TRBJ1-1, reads DTGVSQNPRHKITKRGQNVTFRCDPISEHNRLYWYRQTLGQGPEFLTYFQNEAQLEKSRLLSDRFSAERPKGSFSTLEIQRTEQGDSAMYLCASSFEGSYTEAFFGQGTRLTVV.

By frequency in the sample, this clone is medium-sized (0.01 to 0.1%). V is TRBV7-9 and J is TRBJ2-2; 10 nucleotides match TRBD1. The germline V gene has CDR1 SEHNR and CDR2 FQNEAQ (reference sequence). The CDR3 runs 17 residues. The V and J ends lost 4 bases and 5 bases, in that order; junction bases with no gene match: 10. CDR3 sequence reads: CASSSWYRQGATGELFF. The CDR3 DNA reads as TGTGCCAGCAGCTCTTGGTACCGACAGGGGGCGACCGGGGAGCTGTTTTTT.

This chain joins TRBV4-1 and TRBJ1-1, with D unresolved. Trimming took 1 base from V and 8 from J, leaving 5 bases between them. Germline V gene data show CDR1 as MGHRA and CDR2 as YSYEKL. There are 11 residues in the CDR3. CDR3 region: CASSQGSEAFF. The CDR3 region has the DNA TGCGCCAGCAGCCAAGGATCCGAAGCTTTCTTT.

The DNA of the CDR3 is TGCAGCGTTGAGATATTGGGACAGGGGATAGGCGGGACTGAAGCTTTCTTT. Amino acid sequence: CSVEILGQGIGGTEAFF. The rearrangement joins TRBV29-1 to TRBJ1-1; 10 nucleotides line up with TRBD1. In germline, CDR1 is SQVTM, CDR2 ANQGSEA. V gave up 3 bases and J gave up 5 bases; unmatched junction bases: 15. The length of the CDR3 is 17 residues.

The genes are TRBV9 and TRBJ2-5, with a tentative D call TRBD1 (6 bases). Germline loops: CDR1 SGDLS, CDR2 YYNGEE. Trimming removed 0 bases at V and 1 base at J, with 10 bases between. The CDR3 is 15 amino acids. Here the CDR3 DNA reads TGTGCCAGCAGCGTAGCCAGGGGAGCCCAAGAGACCCAGTACTTC. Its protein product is CASSVARGAQETQYF.

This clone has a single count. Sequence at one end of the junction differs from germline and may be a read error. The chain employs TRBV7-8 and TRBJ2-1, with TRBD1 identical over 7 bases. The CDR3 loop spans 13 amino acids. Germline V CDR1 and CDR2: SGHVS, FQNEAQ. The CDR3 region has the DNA TGTGCCAGCAGCCCGTCAATTACAGGGGTCCCCGTCTTC. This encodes CASSPSITGVPVF.

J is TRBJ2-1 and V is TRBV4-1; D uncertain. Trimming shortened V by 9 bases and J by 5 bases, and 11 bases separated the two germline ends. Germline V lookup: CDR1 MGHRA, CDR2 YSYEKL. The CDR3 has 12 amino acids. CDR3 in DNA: TGCGCCAGTGGGGAAACCAACAATGAGCAGTTCTTC. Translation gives CASGETNNEQFF.

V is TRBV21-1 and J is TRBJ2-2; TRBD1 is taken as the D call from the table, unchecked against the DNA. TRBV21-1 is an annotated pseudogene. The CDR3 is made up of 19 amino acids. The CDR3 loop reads CASSRHGETGGENTGELFF. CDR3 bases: TGTGCCAGCAGCCGTCACGGGGAGACAGGGGGCGAAAACACCGGGGAGCTGTTTTTT.

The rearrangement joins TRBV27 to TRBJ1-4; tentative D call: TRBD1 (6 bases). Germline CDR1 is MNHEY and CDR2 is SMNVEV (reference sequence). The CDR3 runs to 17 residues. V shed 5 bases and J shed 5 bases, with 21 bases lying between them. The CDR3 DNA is TGTGCCAGCAGTGCGACCGTGATTCTGGACAGCAATGAAAAACTGTTTTTT. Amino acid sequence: CASSATVILDSNEKLFF.

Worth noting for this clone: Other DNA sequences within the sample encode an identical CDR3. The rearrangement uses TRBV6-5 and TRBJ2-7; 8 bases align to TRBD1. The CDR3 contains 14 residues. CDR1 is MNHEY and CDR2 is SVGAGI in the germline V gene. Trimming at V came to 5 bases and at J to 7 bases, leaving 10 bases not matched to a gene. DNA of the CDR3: TGTGCCAGCAGTCCCGGGACAGGCAAGTATGAGCAGTACTTC. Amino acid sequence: CASSPGTGKYEQYF.

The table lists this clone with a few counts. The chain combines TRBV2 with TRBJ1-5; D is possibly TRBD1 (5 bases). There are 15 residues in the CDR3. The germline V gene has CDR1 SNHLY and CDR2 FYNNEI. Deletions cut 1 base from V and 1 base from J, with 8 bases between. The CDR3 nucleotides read TGTGCCAGCAGTGAAGGGACATCGAGCAATCAGCCCCAGCATTTT. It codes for CASSEGTSSNQPQHF.

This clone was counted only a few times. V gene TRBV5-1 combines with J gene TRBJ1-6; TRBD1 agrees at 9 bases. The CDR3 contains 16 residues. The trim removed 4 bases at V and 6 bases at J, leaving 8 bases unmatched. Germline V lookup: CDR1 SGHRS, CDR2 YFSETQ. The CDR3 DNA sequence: TGCGCCAGCAGCCCCGACCCGGGACAGGGTAATTCACCCCTCCACTTT. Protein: CASSPDPGQGNSPLHF.

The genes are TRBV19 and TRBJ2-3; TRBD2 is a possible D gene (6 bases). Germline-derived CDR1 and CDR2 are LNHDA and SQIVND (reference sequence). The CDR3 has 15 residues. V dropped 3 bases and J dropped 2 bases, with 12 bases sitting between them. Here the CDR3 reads CASSITAGSTDTQYF. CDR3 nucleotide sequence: TGTGCCAGTAGTATTACGGCGGGGTCCACAGATACGCAGTATTTT.

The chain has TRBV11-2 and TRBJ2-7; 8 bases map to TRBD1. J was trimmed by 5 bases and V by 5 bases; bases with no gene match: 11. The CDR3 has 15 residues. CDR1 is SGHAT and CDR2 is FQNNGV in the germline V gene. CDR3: CASSRVGDRGHEQYF. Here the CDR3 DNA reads TGTGCCAGCAGCCGGGTGGGAGACAGGGGCCACGAGCAGTACTTC.